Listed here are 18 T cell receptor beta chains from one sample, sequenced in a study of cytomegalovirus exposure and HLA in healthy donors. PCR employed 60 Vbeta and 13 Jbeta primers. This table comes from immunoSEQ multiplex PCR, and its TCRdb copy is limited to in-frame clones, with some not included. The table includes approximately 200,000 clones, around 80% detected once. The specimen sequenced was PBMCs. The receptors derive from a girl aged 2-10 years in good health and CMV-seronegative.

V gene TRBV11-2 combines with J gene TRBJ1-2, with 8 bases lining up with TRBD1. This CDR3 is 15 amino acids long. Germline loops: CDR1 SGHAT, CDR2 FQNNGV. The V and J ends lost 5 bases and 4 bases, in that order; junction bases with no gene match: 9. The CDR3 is CASSPGTGYGYGYTF. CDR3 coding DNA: TGTGCCAGCAGCCCCGGGACAGGCTACGGCTATGGCTACACCTTC.

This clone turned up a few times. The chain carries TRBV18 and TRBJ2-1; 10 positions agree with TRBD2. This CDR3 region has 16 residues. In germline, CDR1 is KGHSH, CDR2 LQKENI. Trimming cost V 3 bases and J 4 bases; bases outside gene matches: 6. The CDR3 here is CASSPYSSGGYNEQFF. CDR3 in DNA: TGTGCCAGCTCACCCTATTCTAGCGGGGGATACAATGAGCAGTTCTTC.

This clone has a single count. In DNA form, the CDR3 reads TGTGCCAGCAGCCGCCTCGTCTTCCCCGAGGGTACGGGGGAGCTGTTTTTT. This encodes CASSRLVFPEGTGELFF. The chain carries TRBV5-8 and TRBJ2-2; weak D call: TRBD2 (5 bases). Deletions cut 4 bases from V and 8 bases from J, with 24 bases between. The CDR3 is 17 residues long. Germline lookup yields CDR1 SGHTS and CDR2 YDEGEE. The entire variable domain, with the rest obtained from reference TRBV5-8 and TRBJ2-2, is as follows: EAGVTQSPTHLIKTRGQQATLRCSPISGHTSVYWYQQALGLGLQFLLWYDEGEERNRGNFPPRFSGRQFPNYSSELNVNALELEDSALYLCASSRLVFPEGTGELFFGEGSRLTVL.

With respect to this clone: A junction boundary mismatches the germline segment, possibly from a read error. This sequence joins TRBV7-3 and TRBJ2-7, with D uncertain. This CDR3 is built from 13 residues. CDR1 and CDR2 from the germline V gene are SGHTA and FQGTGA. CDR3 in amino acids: CASSLTRSSEQYF. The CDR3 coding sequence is TGTGCCAGCAGCTTAACACGGTCCTCCGAGCAGTACTTC.

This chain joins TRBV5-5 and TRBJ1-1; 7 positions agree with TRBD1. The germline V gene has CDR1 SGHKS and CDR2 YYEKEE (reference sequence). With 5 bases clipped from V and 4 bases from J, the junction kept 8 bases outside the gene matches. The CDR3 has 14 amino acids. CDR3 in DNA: TGTGCCAGCAGATCGATGACAGGGATCACTGAAGCTTTCTTT. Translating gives CASRSMTGITEAFF.

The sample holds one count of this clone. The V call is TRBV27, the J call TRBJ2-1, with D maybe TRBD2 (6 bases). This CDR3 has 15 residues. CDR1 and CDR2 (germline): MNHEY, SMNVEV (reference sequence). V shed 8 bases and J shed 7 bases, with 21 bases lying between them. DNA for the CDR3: TGTGCCAGCCATGCCGGGACTCACATCGTTAATGAGCAGTTCTTC. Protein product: CASHAGTHIVNEQFF.

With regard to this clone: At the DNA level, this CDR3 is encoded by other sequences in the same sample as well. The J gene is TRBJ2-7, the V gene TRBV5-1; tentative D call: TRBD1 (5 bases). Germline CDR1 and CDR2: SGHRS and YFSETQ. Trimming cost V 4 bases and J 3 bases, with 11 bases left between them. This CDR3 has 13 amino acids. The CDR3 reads CASSLGQDYEQYF. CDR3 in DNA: TGCGCCAGCAGCCTAGGACAAGACTACGAGCAGTACTTC. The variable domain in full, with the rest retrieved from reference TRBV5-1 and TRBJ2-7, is KAGVTQTPRYLIKTRGQQVTLSCSPISGHRSVSWYQQTPGQGLQFLFEYFSETQRNKGNFPGRFSGRQFSNSRSEMNVSTLELGDSALYLCASSLGQDYEQYFGPGTRLTVT.

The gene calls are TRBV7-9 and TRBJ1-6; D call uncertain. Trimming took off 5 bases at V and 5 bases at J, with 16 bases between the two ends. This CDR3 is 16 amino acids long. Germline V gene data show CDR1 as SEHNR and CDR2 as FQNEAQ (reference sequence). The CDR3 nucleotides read TGTGCCAGCAGCCGGGGAGGCCCCCCTAATAATTCACCCCTCCACTTT. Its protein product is CASSRGGPPNNSPLHF.

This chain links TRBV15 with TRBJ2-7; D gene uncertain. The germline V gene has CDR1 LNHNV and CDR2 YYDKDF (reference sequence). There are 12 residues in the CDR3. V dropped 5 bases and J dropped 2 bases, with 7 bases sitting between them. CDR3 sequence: CATSRYAYEQYF. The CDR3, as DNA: TGTGCCACCAGCCGCTACGCCTACGAGCAGTACTTC.

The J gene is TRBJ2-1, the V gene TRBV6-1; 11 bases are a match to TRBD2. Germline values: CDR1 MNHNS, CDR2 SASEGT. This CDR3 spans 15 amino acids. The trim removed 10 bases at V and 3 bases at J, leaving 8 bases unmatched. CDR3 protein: CAISGGLADYNEQFF. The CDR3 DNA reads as TGTGCCATTTCGGGGGGACTAGCGGACTACAATGAGCAGTTCTTC.

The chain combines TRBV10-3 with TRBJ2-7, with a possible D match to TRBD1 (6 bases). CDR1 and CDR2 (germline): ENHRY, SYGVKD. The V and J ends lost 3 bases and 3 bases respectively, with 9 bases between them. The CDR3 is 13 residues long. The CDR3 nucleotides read TGTGCCATCAGTGAACAGGGTATCTACGAGCAGTACTTC. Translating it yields CAISEQGIYEQYF.

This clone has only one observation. CDR3 in DNA: TGTGCCAGCAGTGAGGACGGGGGCTATGGCTACACCTTC. This gives the protein CASSEDGGYGYTF. V is TRBV2 and J is TRBJ1-2; tentatively, D is TRBD1 (5 bases). CDR1 and CDR2 (germline): SNHLY, FYNNEI. The CDR3 covers 13 residues. Trimming removed 3 bases from V and 4 bases from J, with 9 bases in between.

This CDR3 reads CASSASPPYGYTF. The CDR3 region has the DNA TGTGCCAGCAGCGCGAGCCCGCCTTATGGCTACACCTTC. The gene calls are TRBV5-4 and TRBJ1-2; no clear D gene. The CDR3 length is 13 residues. Germline values: CDR1 SGHNT, CDR2 YYREEE (reference sequence). V lost 4 bases and J lost 5, with 12 bases in between.

In DNA, the CDR3 is TGTGCCAGCAGCCGGGAGGGCTATGGCTACACCTTC. This encodes CASSREGYGYTF. The rearrangement uses TRBV4-2 and TRBJ1-2; no clear D gene. Germline-derived CDR1 and CDR2 are LGHNA and YNFKEQ. Deletions cut 4 bases from V and 4 bases from J, with 7 bases between. There are 12 residues in the CDR3.

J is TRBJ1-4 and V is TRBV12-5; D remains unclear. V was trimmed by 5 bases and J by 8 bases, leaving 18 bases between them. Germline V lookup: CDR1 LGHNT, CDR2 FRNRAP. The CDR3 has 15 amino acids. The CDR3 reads CASGPRTPREEKLFF. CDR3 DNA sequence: TGTGCTAGTGGTCCCAGGACCCCACGGGAAGAAAAACTGTTTTTT.

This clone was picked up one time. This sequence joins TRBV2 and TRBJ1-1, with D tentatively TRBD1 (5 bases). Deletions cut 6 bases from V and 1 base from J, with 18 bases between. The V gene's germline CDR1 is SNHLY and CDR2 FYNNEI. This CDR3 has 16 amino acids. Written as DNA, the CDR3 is TGTGCCAGCAGGGATATACCGGGACTTCAGAACACTGAAGCTTTCTTT. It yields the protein CASRDIPGLQNTEAFF.

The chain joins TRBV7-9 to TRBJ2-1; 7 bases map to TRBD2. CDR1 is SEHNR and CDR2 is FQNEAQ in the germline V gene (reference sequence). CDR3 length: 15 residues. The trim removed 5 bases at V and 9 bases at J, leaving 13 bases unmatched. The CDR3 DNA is TGTGCCAGCAGCCGAGGGACCGAGTGGGGGGGTGAGCAGTTCTTC. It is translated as CASSRGTEWGGEQFF.

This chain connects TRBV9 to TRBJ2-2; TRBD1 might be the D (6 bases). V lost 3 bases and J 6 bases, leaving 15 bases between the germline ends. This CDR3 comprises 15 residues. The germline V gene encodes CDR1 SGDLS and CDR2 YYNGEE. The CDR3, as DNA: TGTGCCAGCAGCGGACCTACAGGGTTTCCCGGGGAGCTGTTTTTT. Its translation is CASSGPTGFPGELFF.